The 8 T cell receptor beta chains reported below all come from one sample, sequenced in a study of cytomegalovirus exposure and HLA in healthy donors. This PCR relied on a set of 60 Vbeta primers and 13 Jbeta primers. Measured with immunoSEQ multiplex PCR; TCRdb has only the in-frame clones, and not every one. The sample lists about 160,000 clones; around four fifths were seen once. Sequenced input: PBMCs. These receptor sequences come from a man aged 18 to 29 in good health and CMV-seronegative.

For this clone: Different DNA sequences within this sample yield the same CDR3. V gene TRBV7-9 combines with J gene TRBJ1-3; D unclear. This CDR3 comprises 15 residues. Trimming pared 6 bases from V and 4 bases from J, leaving 16 bases between. From germline, CDR1 is SEHNR and CDR2 FQNEAQ (reference sequence). CDR3 in amino acids: CASSLGTTGGNTIYF. DNA of the CDR3: TGTGCCAGCAGTTTGGGAACAACGGGGGGAAACACCATATATTTT.

The chain combines TRBV2 with TRBJ1-4; 10 nucleotides align to TRBD1. CDR3 length equals 14 residues. Trimming cost V 3 bases and J 8 bases; bases outside gene matches: 3. Per the germline V gene, CDR1 is SNHLY and CDR2 is FYNNEI. The CDR3 nucleotides are TGTGCCAGCAGTGAGGACAGGGGGAGGGAAAAACTGTTTTTT. Its protein is CASSEDRGREKLFF.

As regards this clone: Mismatch with germline at one junction end may stem from a read error. The chain links TRBV7-9 to TRBJ2-1, with 13 positions matching TRBD2. Looked up from germline, CDR1 is SEHNR and CDR2 is FQNEAQ (reference sequence). CDR3 length equals 19 residues. The DNA for the CDR3 is TGTTCCAGCAGGAAGGGGCTTCGGACTAGCGGGAGAGGGCACAATGAGCAGTTCTTC. Its translation is CSSRKGLRTSGRGHNEQFF. Combining the CDR3 with reference TRBV7-9 and TRBJ2-1 gives the whole variable domain DTGVSQNPRHKITKRGQNVTFRCDPISEHNRLYWYRQTLGQGPEFLTYFQNEAQLEKSRLLSDRFSAERPKGSFSTLEIQRTEQGDSAMYLCSSRKGLRTSGRGHNEQFFGPGTRLTVL.

This chain connects TRBV28 to TRBJ2-3; 7 bases match TRBD2. Germline V gives CDR1 MDHEN, CDR2 SYDVKM. V lost 5 bases and J lost 3; bases outside the gene matches: 11. This CDR3 spans 16 amino acids. The CDR3 nucleotides read TGTGCCAGCAGTCCTTCTGGGGAGGGCGGGACAGATACGCAGTATTTT. It translates to CASSPSGEGGTDTQYF.

The V gene is TRBV7-9, the J gene TRBJ2-3, with TRBD2 matching 13 bases. Trimming took 2 bases from V and 8 from J; bases not matched to a gene: 13. CDR1 and CDR2 from the germline V gene are SEHNR and FQNEAQ (reference sequence). The CDR3 contains 18 residues. The chain's CDR3 is CASSLTSPGLAGWGTQYF. CDR3 DNA: TGTGCCAGCAGCTTAACATCACCGGGACTAGCGGGATGGGGTACGCAGTATTTT. Using reference TRBV7-9 and TRBJ2-3 for the parts outside the CDR3, the full variable domain is DTGVSQNPRHKITKRGQNVTFRCDPISEHNRLYWYRQTLGQGPEFLTYFQNEAQLEKSRLLSDRFSAERPKGSFSTLEIQRTEQGDSAMYLCASSLTSPGLAGWGTQYFGPGTRLTVL.

The V and J genes are TRBV11-1 and TRBJ2-1; 8 bases line up with TRBD2. Germline-derived CDR1 and CDR2 are SGHAT and FQDESV (reference sequence). CDR3 size: 13 residues. The V segment lost 5 bases and the J segment 12 bases; nucleotides outside the gene matches: 9. CDR3 residues: CASSGGLADGQFF. As DNA, the CDR3 is TGTGCCAGCAGCGGTGGACTAGCTGACGGGCAGTTCTTC. Filled out from reference TRBV11-1 and TRBJ2-1, the complete variable domain reads EAEVAQSPRYKITEKSQAVAFWCDPISGHATLYWYRQILGQGPELLVQFQDESVVDDSQLPKDRFSAERLKGVDSTLKIQPAELGDSAMYLCASSGGLADGQFFGPGTRLTVL.

V and J are TRBV10-1 and TRBJ2-2; TRBD2 aligns across 8 bases. Germline V lookup: CDR1 WNHNN, CDR2 SYGVQD (reference sequence). This CDR3 contains 15 residues. The V gene end was trimmed by 5 bases and the J gene end by 7 bases; junction bases not matched to a gene: 9. The chain's CDR3 is CASSRCGGSDGELFF. The CDR3 DNA is TGCGCCAGCAGTCGGTGCGGGGGGAGTGACGGGGAGCTGTTTTTT.

The genes are TRBV7-3 and TRBJ2-5; D remains unclear. Germline V CDR1 and CDR2: SGHTA, FQGTGA. V lost 5 bases and J lost 6, with 16 bases in between. The CDR3 consists of 14 residues. In DNA form, the CDR3 reads TGTGCCAGCAGCCTAGACTCGGTGATGAAGACCCAGTACTTC. Encoded protein: CASSLDSVMKTQYF.